Listed here is a single TCR beta chain. In the same sample, other DNA sequences code for this CDR3. The repertoire was sequenced with immunoSEQ multiplex PCR; TCRdb's copy has only in-frame clones and lacks some. The data show some 2.4 million clones, with approximately 93% seen just once and around 0.37% held by the top ten. The sample comes from a study of shared clonotypes between healthy human individuals. V lost 0 bases, J lost 7 bases, and 13 bases lay in between. CDR1 is KGHSH and CDR2 is LQKENI in the germline V gene. There are 15 residues in the CDR3. The sequence came from a man aged 18 to 35 in good health. Some clones in this sample may be carry-over from other donors' samples. The chain carries TRBV18 and TRBJ2-1; the D gene could be TRBD1 or TRBD2 (5 bases each). The sample comprised naive CD4+ T cells from PBMCs. This sample's subset: CD45RA+ positively selected. This chain's CDR3 is CASSPPGLAVNEQFF. In DNA form, the CDR3 reads TGTGCCAGCTCACCACCGGGGCTAGCAGTGAATGAGCAGTTCTTC.